The clone carrying this T cell receptor beta chain was counted only a few times. The authors ran a second PCR of about 7 to 12 cycles using a sample-barcoded 5' primer and a J-beta primer mix. Each CDR3 protein is one row after TCRdb ran MiXCR on the 5' RACE reads. The sample lists 630,000 or so distinct CDR3 sequences, approximately 30% occurring once. This record belongs to a study of blood T cells in healthy people across ages. The TCR comes from an elderly woman in good health. Sequences were obtained from blood.

The CDR3 nucleotides are TGTGCCAGCAGCCGGCGACAGGGCAACACCGGGGAGCTGTTTTTT. It specifies CASSRRQGNTGELFF. V usage is TRBV7-8 and J usage is TRBJ2-2; 7 nucleotides match TRBD1. Germline V gene data show CDR1 as SGHVS and CDR2 as FQNEAQ. V dropped 5 bases and J dropped 2; count of bases not matched to a gene: 5. This CDR3 is 15 amino acids long.